This is a list of T cell receptor beta chains from one sample in a study of Graves' ophthalmopathy and Graves' hyperthyroidism. TCRdb re-analysed the multiplex PCR reads in MiXCR, keeping a single row per CDR3 protein. The repertoire includes almost 750,000 distinct CDR3 sequences, roughly two fifths of them detected once, and roughly 45% sits in the top ten. Sequenced input: peripheral blood. These receptors all stem from an adult man with Graves' ophthalmopathy. Each CDR3 is given with its conserved first and last residue. D genes are given only for firm matches. Rows give clone size only sometimes, using once, few, many, or a class for an expanded clone.

V gene	clone size	D gene	J gene	CDR3 protein	CDR3 DNA
TRBV7-9	.	.	TRBJ1-4	CASSPAGGHEKLFF	TGTGCCAGCAGCCCAGCGGGGGGGCACGAAAAACTGTTTTTT
TRBV19	.	.	TRBJ1-3	CASSPRFGSSGNTIYF	TGTGCCAGTAGTCCCCGATTCGGGAGCTCTGGAAACACCATATATTTT
TRBV15	.	TRBD2	TRBJ2-5	CATSNSGRVETQYF	TGTGCCACCAGCAATAGCGGGAGGGTAGAGACCCAGTACTTC
TRBV6-6	.	.	TRBJ1-6	CASLRINNSPLHF	TGTGCCAGCCTGAGGATTAATAATTCACCCCTCCACTTT
TRBV20-1	few	TRBD2	TRBJ2-7	CSARDHSGSSYEQYF	TGCAGTGCTAGAGACCACAGCGGGAGTTCGTACGAGCAGTACTTC
TRBV24-1	.	TRBD1	TRBJ1-5	CATSEPTGTGDQPRHF	TGTGCCACCAGTGAGCCCACCGGGACAGGGGATCAGCCCCGGCATTTT
TRBV19	many	TRBD1	TRBJ1-5	CASSMGTGGQPQHF	TGTGCCAGTAGTATGGGGACAGGGGGCCAGCCCCAGCATTTT
TRBV5-1	.	.	TRBJ2-6	CASSSGTANVLTF	TGCGCCAGCAGCAGCGGGACAGCCAACGTCCTGACTTTC
TRBV15	many	TRBD1	TRBJ2-7	CATSRPGQGVREQYF	TGTGCCACCAGCCGACCGGGACAGGGTGTTCGCGAGCAGTACTTC
TRBV7-9	few	.	TRBJ2-2	CASSLWQGITGELFF	TGTGCCAGCAGCTTGTGGCAGGGGATCACCGGGGAGCTGTTTTTT
TRBV12-3/TRBV12-4	.	.	TRBJ1-2	CASSLDGDGYTF	TGTGCCAGCAGTTTAGATGGGGATGGCTACACCTTC
TRBV20-1	.	.	TRBJ1-5	CSAREDGNQPQHF	TGCAGTGCTAGAGAAGACGGCAATCAGCCCCAGCATTTT
TRBV7-9	.	.	TRBJ1-1	CASSSWESEAFF	TGTGCCAGCAGCTCCTGGGAAAGCGAAGCTTTCTTT
TRBV20-1	few	.	TRBJ2-2	CSAGRGGLTGELFF	TGCAGTGCTGGCCGAGGGGGACTCACCGGGGAGCTGTTTTTT
TRBV25-1	.	TRBD1	TRBJ1-1	CASSLSEGAGTEAFF	TGTGCCAGCAGCTTGTCCGAGGGGGCGGGAACTGAAGCTTTCTTT
TRBV24-1	.	TRBD1	TRBJ1-5	CATSSQGTGNQPQHF	TGTGCCACCAGCAGCCAAGGGACAGGTAACCAGCCCCAGCATTTT
TRBV11-2	many	.	TRBJ1-2	CASSSENYGYTF	TGTGCCAGCAGCTCAGAAAACTATGGCTACACCTTC
TRBV20-1	.	.	TRBJ2-7	CSAPITDRLTSYEQYF	TGCAGTGCTCCTATCACTGACAGACTGACCTCCTACGAGCAGTACTTC
TRBV24-1	.	TRBD1	TRBJ1-5	CATSAGQAANQPQHF	TGTGCCACCAGTGCGGGACAGGCCGCCAATCAGCCCCAGCATTTT
TRBV7-9	many	.	TRBJ2-7	CASSRDNSYEQYF	TGTGCCAGCAGCCGGGACAACTCCTACGAGCAGTACTTC
TRBV9	.	.	TRBJ2-5	CASSPGLAVAQYF	TGTGCCAGCAGCCCGGGACTCGCGGTGGCCCAGTACTTC
TRBV9	many	.	TRBJ1-6	CASSPSVGNSPLHF	TGTGCCAGCTCACCATCTGTGGGTAATTCACCCCTCCACTTT
TRBV5-6	few	.	TRBJ1-1	CASSFGGKAFF	TGTGCCAGCAGCTTCGGGGGGAAAGCTTTCTTT
TRBV19	.	.	TRBJ1-1	CASRNTGLNTEAFF	TGTGCCAGTAGGAATACAGGGCTGAACACTGAAGCTTTCTTT
TRBV14	.	.	TRBJ1-3	CASGQELNTIYF	TGTGCCAGCGGCCAAGAGCTGAACACCATATATTTT
TRBV29-1	many	TRBD1	TRBJ1-2	CSDKDRNYGYTF	TGCAGCGACAAGGACAGGAACTATGGCTACACCTTC
TRBV19	.	.	TRBJ1-2	CASKMGVAGTYGYTF	TGTGCCAGTAAGATGGGTGTGGCAGGGACCTATGGCTACACCTTC
TRBV10-1	.	.	TRBJ2-7	CASSLRDSNTYEQYF	TGCGCCAGCAGCTTGAGGGACTCCAACACCTACGAGCAGTACTTC
TRBV7-9	.	.	TRBJ1-5	CASSLARNDQPQHF	TGTGCCAGCAGCTTAGCGCGGAATGATCAGCCCCAGCATTTT
TRBV29-1	once	TRBD1	TRBJ2-5	CSVEPGQGARRETQYF	TGCAGCGTTGAACCGGGACAGGGGGCGCGGCGGGAGACCCAGTACTTC
TRBV25-1	few	TRBD2	TRBJ2-2	CASSPRFAGVAGELFF	TGTGCCAGCAGCCCACGGTTTGCGGGAGTGGCCGGGGAGCTGTTTTTT
TRBV6-6	few	.	TRBJ1-2	CASSSTAFGDTGNYGYTF	TGTGCCAGCAGCAGCACGGCCTTTGGGGACACAGGAAACTATGGCTACACCTTC
TRBV6-6	.	TRBD1	TRBJ2-7	CASSYMDRSYEQYF	TGTGCCAGCAGTTATATGGACAGGTCCTACGAGCAGTACTTC
TRBV12-3/TRBV12-4	many	.	TRBJ2-7	CASSVRPVYEQYF	TGTGCCAGCAGTGTCAGGCCGGTCTACGAGCAGTACTTC
TRBV29-1	.	.	TRBJ2-3	CSGRGQSFFSTDTQYF	TGCAGCGGAAGAGGACAGAGCTTTTTTAGCACAGATACGCAGTATTTT
TRBV6-5	.	TRBD2	TRBJ2-5	CASSPHTSGKETQYF	TGTGCCAGCAGTCCCCACACTAGCGGGAAAGAGACCCAGTACTTC
TRBV6-6	many	.	TRBJ1-1	CASTAEAFF	TGTGCCAGCACCGCTGAAGCTTTCTTT